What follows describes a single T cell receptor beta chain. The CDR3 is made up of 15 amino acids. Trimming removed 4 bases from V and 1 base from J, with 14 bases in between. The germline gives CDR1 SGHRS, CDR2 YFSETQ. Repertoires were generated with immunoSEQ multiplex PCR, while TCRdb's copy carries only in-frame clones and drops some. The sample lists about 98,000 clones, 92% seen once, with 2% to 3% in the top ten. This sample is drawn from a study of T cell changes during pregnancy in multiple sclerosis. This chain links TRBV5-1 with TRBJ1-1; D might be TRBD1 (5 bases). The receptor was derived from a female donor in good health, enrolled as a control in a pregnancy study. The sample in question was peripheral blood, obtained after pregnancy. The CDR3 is CASSRDGGRNTEAFF. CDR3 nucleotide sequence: TGCGCCAGCAGCCGAGACGGGGGGAGGAACACTGAAGCTTTCTTT. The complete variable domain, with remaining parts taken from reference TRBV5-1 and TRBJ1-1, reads KAGVTQTPRYLIKTRGQQVTLSCSPISGHRSVSWYQQTPGQGLQFLFEYFSETQRNKGNFPGRFSGRQFSNSRSEMNVSTLELGDSALYLCASSRDGGRNTEAFFGQGTRLTVV.